This entry features one T cell receptor (beta chain) sequence. Once RNA had been extracted, it was reverse transcribed into cDNA to act as the sequencing template. Using immunoSEQ multiplex PCR, the repertoire was profiled, and TCRdb retains in-frame clones only, with some absent. Of roughly 200,000 clones in the sample, about 40% were seen once. Treatment described: oral pan-JAK inhibitor, 5-10 mg twice daily. Collection of lesional scalp punch biopsies and peripheral blood was performed in alopecia areata patients. The data were taken from a study of CD8+ T cells in alopecia areata. As for the study in general: The drug, oral tofacitinib, was given to treated patients at 5 to 10 mg twice daily.

There are 15 residues in the CDR3. The germline V gene encodes CDR1 SGDLS and CDR2 YYNGEE. V was shortened by 3 bases and J by 2 bases, with 14 bases between the two germline ends. V and J are TRBV9 and TRBJ1-2, with D unclear. Sequenced material: CD4+ T cells sorted from blood, taken at approximately week 36, from a patient treated with tofacitinib. The receptor comes from a human donor with alopecia areata. The CDR3 DNA reads TGTGCCAGCAGCGCGACCCCGACGGGAAACTATGGCTACACCTTC. The encoded protein is CASSATPTGNYGYTF.